The source of this T cell receptor beta chain is a study of shared T cell receptors in the human thymus. Libraries were prepared by immunoSEQ multiplex PCR; TCRdb keeps only in-frame clonotypes and omits some of them. The repertoire holds 600,000 to 900,000 clones, roughly 85% seen once, with around 0.0099% in the top ten. This clone was detected only once. V shed 3 bases and J 4 bases; nucleotides not matched to a gene: 6. The CDR3 consists of 16 residues. The germline V gene has CDR1 SEHNR and CDR2 FQNEAQ (reference sequence). The sample was also reused in another study, on human thymus T cells. That study reports: What related research reported was that thymic repertoires overlapped highly among unrelated individuals.

The receptor comes from a girl less than two years old with a congenital heart defect. The genes are TRBV7-9 and TRBJ2-1, with 10 bases matching TRBD2. The specimen sequenced was thymocytes. This CDR3 is CASSFLQRGGYNEQFF. In DNA, the CDR3 is TGTGCCAGCAGCTTCCTCCAGCGGGGGGGTTACAATGAGCAGTTCTTC.